Below, 10 T cell receptor beta chains from the same sample are listed, as sequenced in a study of T cells of healthy individuals. Each CDR3 protein gets one entry after TCRdb re-called the 5' RACE reads with MiXCR. Among 60,000 to 80,000 distinct CDR3 sequences, about 17% were seen once, and the ten largest hold 4% to 5%. Source of these receptors: a human donor in good health.

This clonotype was detected ten times or more. This chain connects TRBV21-1 to TRBJ2-3; whether TRBD2, the table's D call, matches the DNA was not checked. TRBV21-1 is marked as a pseudogene. This CDR3 comprises 16 residues. CDR3 sequence (DNA): TGTGCCAGCAGCGGACGACTAGCGGGAGGAACAGATACGCAGTATTTT. Protein: CASSGRLAGGTDTQYF.

The rearrangement joins TRBV6-5 to TRBJ2-3, with D maybe TRBD2 (5 bases). V gave up 2 bases and J gave up 1 base, with 10 bases separating them. This CDR3 has 15 residues. CDR1 is MNHEY, CDR2 SVGAGI, per germline. CDR3 in DNA: TGTGCCAGCAGTTACGGCGTGAGGGGCACAGATACGCAGTATTTT. It specifies CASSYGVRGTDTQYF.

This clonotype came up many times. The chain uses TRBV7-8 and TRBJ1-1; D gene uncertain. Germline-derived CDR1 and CDR2 are SGHVS and FQNEAQ. V was shortened by 1 base and J by 5 bases, with 14 bases between the two germline ends. This CDR3 contains 15 residues. The CDR3: CASSLVAGALTEAFF. The DNA of the CDR3 is TGTGCCAGCAGCTTAGTGGCGGGTGCGCTGACTGAAGCTTTCTTT.

In this sample, this clonotype turned up many times. V is TRBV9 and J is TRBJ1-4, with 9 bases aligning to TRBD1. Losses at the gene ends were 4 bases for V and 3 bases for J; bases not matched to a gene: 10. CDR3 length: 17 amino acids. The germline V gene has CDR1 SGDLS and CDR2 YYNGEE. The CDR3 here is CASSTMGQGGANEKLFF. In nucleotides, the CDR3 is TGTGCCAGCAGCACAATGGGACAGGGAGGAGCTAATGAAAAACTGTTTTTT. The full variable domain, its missing parts supplied by reference TRBV9 and TRBJ1-4, is DSGVTQTPKHLITATGQRVTLRCSPRSGDLSVYWYQQSLDQGLQFLIQYYNGEERAKGNILERFSAQQFPDLHSELNLSSLELGDSALYFCASSTMGQGGANEKLFFGSGTQLSVL.

This clonotype came up a few times. The genes are TRBV7-2 and TRBJ1-2, with TRBD1 matching 7 bases. V dropped 3 bases and J dropped 4; count of bases not matched to a gene: 8. The CDR3 runs 15 residues. Germline CDR1 reads SGHTA; CDR2 reads FQGNSA. CDR3 sequence: CASSLRGRPSYGYTF. CDR3 coding DNA: TGTGCCAGCAGCTTGAGGGGGCGGCCCTCCTATGGCTACACCTTC.

The sample holds many counts of this clonotype. The chain is built from TRBV3-1 and TRBJ1-4, with 11 bases identical to TRBD1. The CDR3 extends over 15 amino acids. The germline V gene encodes CDR1 LGHDT and CDR2 YNNKEL (reference sequence). Trimming removed 4 bases from V and 8 bases from J; junction bases left unmatched: 6. The CDR3 here is CASSPRTGGGEKLFF. DNA of the CDR3: TGTGCCAGCAGCCCCCGGACAGGGGGCGGAGAAAAACTGTTTTTT.

This sequence joins TRBV5-1 and TRBJ2-7; TRBD2 is a possible D gene (6 bases). Germline CDR1 SGHRS, CDR2 YFSETQ. Trimming took 4 bases from V and 2 from J, leaving 10 bases between them. The CDR3 runs to 13 residues. The CDR3 DNA is TGCGCCAGCAGCCCGGGACTCCCCTACGAGCAGTACTTC. This encodes CASSPGLPYEQYF.

CDR3 nucleotide sequence: TGTGCCAGCAGACCTGAGGGGGTGGGCTCCTACGAGCAGTACTTC. Encoded protein: CASRPEGVGSYEQYF. The V gene is TRBV6-5, the J gene TRBJ2-7; D possibly corresponds to TRBD1 (6 bases). CDR3 length equals 15 residues. Trimming removed 6 bases at V and 0 bases at J, with 15 bases between. Germline assignment: CDR1 MNHEY and CDR2 SVGAGI.

This clonotype was counted only a few times. CDR3: CASSLENQPQHF. The CDR3 nucleotides are TGTGCCAGCAGCCTAGAGAATCAGCCCCAGCATTTT. The chain combines TRBV5-5 with TRBJ1-5; D remains unclear. CDR1 and CDR2 (germline): SGHKS, YYEKEE (reference sequence). The V end was cut by 4 bases, the J end by 4 bases, with 6 bases between. This CDR3 comprises 12 residues.

This rearrangement joins TRBV29-1 to TRBJ2-7; 7 nucleotides match TRBD1. The length of the CDR3 is 14 residues. In germline, CDR1 is SQVTM, CDR2 ANQGSEA. V shed 3 bases, J shed 0 bases, and the junction held 5 bases outside the gene matches. The CDR3 DNA follows: TGCAGCGTTGAGGGGGCAGGGGGCTCCTACGAGCAGTACTTC. Residues: CSVEGAGGSYEQYF.